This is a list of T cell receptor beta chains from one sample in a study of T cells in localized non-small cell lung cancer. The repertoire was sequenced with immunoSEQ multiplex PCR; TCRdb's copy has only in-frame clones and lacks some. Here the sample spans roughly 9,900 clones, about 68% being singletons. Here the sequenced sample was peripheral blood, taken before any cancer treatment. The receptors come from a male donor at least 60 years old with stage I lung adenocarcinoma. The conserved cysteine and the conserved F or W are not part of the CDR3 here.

CDR3: ASSLDTGRIGNTIY
V: TRBV7-2
J: TRBJ1-3

CDR3: ASRRSGLPATNEKLF
V: TRBV27
J: TRBJ1-4

CDR3: ASSSTPGYGYT
V: TRBV7-2
J: TRBJ1-2

CDR3: ASSQGGSSYEQY
V: TRBV4-3
J: TRBJ2-7

CDR3: ASSQETLYQPQH
V: TRBV4-1
J: TRBJ1-5

CDR3: ASSLDRIKETQY
V: TRBV5-1
J: TRBJ2-5

CDR3: ASSLAGTTNTGELF
V: TRBV5-1
J: TRBJ2-2

CDR3: ASSRRQGYEQY
V: TRBV7-3
J: TRBJ2-7

CDR3: ASSLALWDSADTQY
V: TRBV5-6
J: TRBJ2-3

CDR3: ASSEQGTGNTEAF
V: TRBV2
J: TRBJ1-1

CDR3: ASSYAISANVLT
V: TRBV6-5
J: TRBJ2-6

CDR3: ASSLDRENTGELF
V: TRBV7-3
J: TRBJ2-2

CDR3: ASRTLIATIRTEAF
V: TRBV21-1
J: TRBJ1-1

CDR3: ASGDNQPQH
V: TRBV6-6
J: TRBJ1-5

CDR3: ASSTITGGNQPQH
V: TRBV7-2
J: TRBJ1-5

CDR3: ASSQPDRDQPQH
V: TRBV4-1
J: TRBJ1-5

CDR3: ASSLGPVDGYT
V: TRBV7-3
J: TRBJ1-2

CDR3: ASSSLGSYYEQY
V: TRBV7-2
J: TRBJ2-7

CDR3: SVRGGGEETQY
V: TRBV29-1
J: TRBJ2-5

CDR3: ASRPQGGGYGYT
V: TRBV5-1
J: TRBJ1-2

CDR3: ASSYRTSDTQY
V: TRBV7-3
J: TRBJ2-3

CDR3: ASSSQVNTEAF
V: TRBV6-6
J: TRBJ1-1

CDR3: ASRTTGSGANVLT
V: TRBV6-5
J: TRBJ2-6

CDR3: ASSPGGGRANYGYT
V: TRBV4-1
J: TRBJ1-2

CDR3: SNSGGSDTQY
V: TRBV29-1
J: TRBJ2-3

CDR3: ASSQQGYEQY
V: TRBV5-1
J: TRBJ2-7

CDR3: ASRDDSNQPQH
V: TRBV2
J: TRBJ1-5

CDR3: ASSPTENTEAF
V: TRBV7-9
J: TRBJ1-1

CDR3: ASSLGQTAPGYT
V: TRBV13
J: TRBJ1-2

CDR3: ATSARSSYNSPLH
V: TRBV19
J: TRBJ1-6

CDR3: ASGLVLSGRVNTEAF
V: TRBV12-5
J: TRBJ1-1

CDR3: ASSAGQANTEAF
V: TRBV6-5
J: TRBJ1-1

CDR3: ASSWNRDRGTEAF
V: TRBV7-9
J: TRBJ1-1

CDR3: ASSLDRAYTEAF
V: TRBV5-1
J: TRBJ1-1

CDR3: ASSQDGYYEQY
V: TRBV4-3
J: TRBJ2-7

CDR3: ASSLHPTGELF
V: TRBV7-8
J: TRBJ2-2

CDR3: ASSSPGRVSNQPQH
V: TRBV19
J: TRBJ1-5

CDR3: ASSENYGTLKTQY
V: TRBV2
J: TRBJ2-5